Listed below are T cell receptor beta chains from one sample, sequenced in a study of CD8+ T cells in alopecia areata. Produced via immunoSEQ multiplex PCR; TCRdb's table is partial and in-frame only. The data hold about 200,000 clones, with about three fifths observed a single time. Source: CD4+ T cells sorted from blood, taken at week 4, from a patient treated with tofacitinib. The receptors originated from a human donor with alopecia areata. Each CDR3 is given with its conserved first and last residue. The size of a clone is reported for some rows only, either as once, few or many, or as a class for expanded clones.

TRBV5-1	.	TRBJ2-1	CASSPGLAGVNEQFF
TRBV6-5	few	TRBJ1-4	CASSSDRGLFREKLFF
TRBV5-5	few	TRBJ2-6	CASSLAVDPSGANVLTF
TRBV14	few	TRBJ2-5	CASSHRSETQYF
TRBV4-3	.	TRBJ1-5	CASSQEYRGNQPQHF
TRBV9	.	TRBJ1-2	CASSGGAGRTDLSGYTF
TRBV4-3	.	TRBJ2-1	CASSLRGSTTQFF
TRBV7-3	.	TRBJ2-6	CASSTGHNVLTF
TRBV30	.	TRBJ1-1	CAWNRPTIRPEAFF
TRBV6-1	many	TRBJ2-3	CASSSTGLADTQYF
TRBV7-2	many	TRBJ1-1	CASSVNTEAFF
TRBV2	.	TRBJ2-2	CASSEVRQTGELFF
TRBV7-2	few	TRBJ1-4	CASGNTAEKLFF
TRBV7-2	.	.	CASSFRSGDSYEQYF
TRBV6-5	few	TRBJ1-1	CASSYSRQTKNTEAFF
TRBV30	.	TRBJ2-7	CAWNPGGYEQYF
TRBV27	.	TRBJ1-1	CASRGNMNTEAFF
TRBV10-3	.	TRBJ2-7	CAISGGQSYEQYF
TRBV4-3	once	TRBJ2-3	CASSQDQDTQYF
TRBV30	.	TRBJ1-1	CAWSVGAGRTEAFF
TRBV20-1	.	TRBJ1-2	CSARDPPGLRF
TRBV28	few	TRBJ2-3	CASSLTRAAGRADTQYF
TRBV2	.	TRBJ1-5	CASSVDRSQPQHF
TRBV5-1	.	TRBJ2-7	CASSLSTRGKDYEQYF
TRBV5-1	.	TRBJ1-1	CASSLIHGENTEAFF
TRBV29-1	.	TRBJ1-1	CSVGTGEDFF